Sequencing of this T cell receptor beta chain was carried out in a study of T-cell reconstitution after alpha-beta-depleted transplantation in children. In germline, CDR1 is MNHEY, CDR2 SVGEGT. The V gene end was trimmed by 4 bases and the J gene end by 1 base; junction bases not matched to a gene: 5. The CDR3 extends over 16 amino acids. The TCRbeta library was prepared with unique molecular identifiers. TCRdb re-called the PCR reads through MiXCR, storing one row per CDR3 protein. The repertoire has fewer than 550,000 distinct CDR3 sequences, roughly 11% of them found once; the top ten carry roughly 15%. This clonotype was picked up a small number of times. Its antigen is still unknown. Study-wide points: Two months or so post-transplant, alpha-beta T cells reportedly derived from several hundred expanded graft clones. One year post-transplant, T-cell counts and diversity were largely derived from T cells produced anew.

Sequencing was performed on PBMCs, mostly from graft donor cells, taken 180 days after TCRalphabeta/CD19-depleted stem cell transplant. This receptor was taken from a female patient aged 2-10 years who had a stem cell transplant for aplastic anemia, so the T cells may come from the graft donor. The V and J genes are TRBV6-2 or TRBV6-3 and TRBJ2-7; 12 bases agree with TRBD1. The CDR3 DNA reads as TGTGCCAGCAGTTCTGGGACAGGGGGCGCATCCTACGAGCAGTACTTC. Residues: CASSSGTGGASYEQYF.